A selection of T cell receptor beta chains follows, all from one sample in a study of graft-versus-host responses after intestinal transplantation. No antigens are known for them. Profiled with immunoSEQ multiplex PCR; TCRdb holds only in-frame clones, not every one. The sample consists of roughly 97,000 clones, 91% of them appearing once. The starting material was unstimulated CD4+ T cells sorted from spleen or lymph node cells, obtained before transplant. The receptors stem from a human donor who was the organ donor for an intestinal transplant. The CDR3 runs from the conserved cysteine through the conserved F or W. The D gene is left open where the match is weak. Clone size is shown for a subset of rows, as once, few, many or a class of expanded clone.

J	D	V	size	CDR3	DNA
TRBJ2-3	TRBD2	TRBV5-1	.	CASNGGGATDTQYF	TGCGCCAGCAACGGCGGGGGGGCTACAGATACGCAGTATTTT
TRBJ1-5	TRBD1	TRBV6-4	.	CASSVRDRESQPQHF	TGTGCCAGCAGTGTCCGGGACAGGGAGAGCCAGCCCCAGCATTTT
TRBJ2-7	TRBD1	TRBV5-1	.	CASSSGTGTYEQYF	TGCGCCAGCAGTTCCGGGACAGGGACCTACGAGCAGTACTTC
TRBJ2-3	TRBD1	TRBV5-3	.	CARSPGQGDTQYF	TGTGCCAGAAGCCCAGGACAGGGAGATACGCAGTATTTT
TRBJ1-2	.	TRBV18	once	CASSPVENYGYTF	TGTGCCAGCTCACCAGTAGAGAACTATGGCTACACCTTC
TRBJ1-2	TRBD1	TRBV5-6	once	CASSLERGQGPNYGYTF	TGTGCCAGCAGCTTGGAAAGGGGACAGGGGCCTAACTATGGCTACACCTTC
TRBJ2-3	.	TRBV9	.	CASSVALGGLGAATDTQYF	TGTGCCAGCAGCGTAGCGTTGGGAGGGTTGGGGGCGGCCACAGATACGCAGTATTTT
TRBJ1-1	.	TRBV7-2	.	CASSFDDRKSEAFF	TGTGCCAGCAGCTTCGACGACAGGAAGTCTGAAGCTTTCTTT
TRBJ1-4	.	TRBV18	.	CASSPRRGWDEKLFF	TGTGCCAGCTCACCCCGCCGGGGATGGGATGAAAAACTGTTTTTT
TRBJ2-5	TRBD2	TRBV6-1	once	CASSLLAAWRETQYF	TGTGCCAGCTCCCTACTAGCGGCCTGGAGGGAGACCCAGTACTTC
TRBJ1-6	.	TRBV7-9	.	CAVTGSASYNSPLHF	TGTGCCGTTACAGGGTCGGCGTCCTATAATTCACCCCTCCACTTT
TRBJ1-6	.	TRBV2	.	CASRSPVPNSPLHF	TGTGCCAGCAGGAGCCCTGTTCCCAATTCACCCCTCCACTTT
TRBJ2-3	TRBD1	TRBV19	.	CASSTHRGADTQYF	TGTGCCAGTAGTACCCACAGGGGAGCAGATACGCAGTATTTT
TRBJ2-7	TRBD1	TRBV29-1	.	CSVTGGYEQYF	TGCAGCGTGACAGGGGGCTACGAGCAGTACTTC
TRBJ1-2	.	TRBV7-9	.	CASSLVRGDYGYTF	TGTGCCAGCAGCTTAGTTCGGGGTGACTATGGCTACACCTTC
TRBJ1-1	.	TRBV6-5	.	CASSYGGVATEAFF	TGTGCCAGCAGTTACGGGGGGGTGGCCACTGAAGCTTTCTTT
TRBJ2-5	TRBD1	TRBV11-2	.	CASSLAVTGPGTQYF	TGTGCCAGCAGCTTAGCCGTGACAGGGCCTGGTACCCAGTACTTC
TRBJ1-1	.	TRBV4-2	.	CASSLLKQGNTEAFF	TGTGCCAGCAGCCTCCTGAAGCAGGGCAACACTGAAGCTTTCTTT
TRBJ1-2	TRBD1	TRBV9	.	CASRQTGAYGYTF	TGTGCCAGCAGACAGACAGGGGCCTATGGCTACACCTTC
TRBJ1-1	.	TRBV7-8	.	CASSLGEKAFF	TGTGCCAGCAGCTTAGGCGAGAAAGCTTTCTTT
TRBJ2-4	.	TRBV7-3	.	CASSLQGGAKNIQYF	TGTGCCAGCAGCTTACAGGGTGGGGCCAAAAACATTCAGTACTTC
TRBJ2-3	.	TRBV7-3	.	CASSLGARGRGDTQYF	TGTGCCAGCAGCTTAGGGGCGCGGGGCCGGGGAGATACGCAGTATTTT
TRBJ1-2	TRBD1	TRBV4-3	.	CASSQGGAAGGGYTF	TGCGCCAGCAGCCAAGGTGGGGCGGCAGGGGGTGGCTACACCTTC
TRBJ1-6	.	TRBV6-6	.	CASSPPQTGSSSPLHF	TGTGCCAGCAGCCCCCCTCAAACAGGGTCGAGTTCACCCCTCCACTTT
TRBJ2-7	.	TRBV18	.	CASSPQPGISYEQYF	TGTGCCAGCTCACCCCAGCCAGGGATCTCCTACGAGCAGTACTTC
TRBJ2-3	TRBD1	TRBV6-1	once	CASTGQGRGTDTQYF	TGTGCCAGCACCGGACAGGGTAGAGGCACAGATACGCAGTATTTT
TRBJ1-6	.	TRBV7-3	.	CASSRNRESPLHF	TGTGCCAGCAGCCGAAACAGGGAATCACCCCTCCACTTT
TRBJ1-1	TRBD1	TRBV5-1	once	CASSAGTGNTEAFF	TGCGCCAGCAGCGCCGGGACAGGCAACACTGAAGCTTTCTTC
TRBJ2-7	TRBD1	TRBV6-5	.	CASRADRGAEQYF	TGTGCCAGCAGGGCCGACAGGGGGGCCGAGCAGTACTTC
TRBJ2-7	.	TRBV20-1	once	CSASTPYEQYF	TGCAGTGCCAGTACCCCCTACGAGCAGTACTTC
TRBJ2-3	TRBD2	TRBV2	.	CASSGLAGTDTQYF	TGTGCCAGCAGTGGACTAGCGGGGACAGATACGCAGTATTTT
TRBJ2-5	.	TRBV5-5	.	CASSLSPPGETQYF	TGTGCCAGCAGCTTGAGTCCCCCCGGGGAGACCCAGTACTTC
TRBJ1-2	TRBD1	TRBV28	.	CASREPGQMGYTF	TGTGCCAGCAGGGAACCGGGACAGATGGGCTACACCTTC
TRBJ2-4	TRBD2	TRBV7-9	.	CASSLVLAGGKNIQYF	TGTGCCAGCAGCTTAGTCCTGGCGGGGGGGAAAAACATTCAGTACTTC
TRBJ2-7	TRBD1	TRBV5-1	.	CASSVGQLYEQYF	TGCGCCAGCAGCGTGGGACAGCTGTACGAGCAGTACTTC
TRBJ1-6	.	TRBV11-2	.	CASSLAAGSSYNSPLHF	TGTGCCAGCAGCTTAGCGGCGGGGAGCTCCTATAATTCACCCCTCCACTTT
TRBJ2-3	TRBD2	TRBV4-3	.	CASSPGLADTQYF	TGCGCCAGCAGCCCGGGACTAGCAGATACGCAGTATTTT
TRBJ1-3	TRBD1	TRBV15	.	CATSKHRGGPGNTIYF	TGTGCCACCAGCAAACACAGGGGAGGCCCCGGAAACACCATATATTTT